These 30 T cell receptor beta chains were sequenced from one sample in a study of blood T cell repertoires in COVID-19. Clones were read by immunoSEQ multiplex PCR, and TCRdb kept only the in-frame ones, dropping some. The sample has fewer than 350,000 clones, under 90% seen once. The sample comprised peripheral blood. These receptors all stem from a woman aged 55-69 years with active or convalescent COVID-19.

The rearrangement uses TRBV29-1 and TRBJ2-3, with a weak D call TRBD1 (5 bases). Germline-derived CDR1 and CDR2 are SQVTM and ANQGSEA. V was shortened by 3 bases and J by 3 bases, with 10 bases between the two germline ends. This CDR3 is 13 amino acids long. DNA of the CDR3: TGCAGCGTTGACAGGGTCTTTACAGATACGCAGTATTTT. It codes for CSVDRVFTDTQYF.

The CDR3 loop reads CASSSREDNEQFF. Here the CDR3 DNA reads TGTGCCAGCAGCTCGCGGGAGGACAATGAGCAGTTCTTC. The rearrangement links TRBV11-2 to TRBJ2-1, with 8 positions matching TRBD2. Germline assignment: CDR1 SGHAT and CDR2 FQNNGV. This CDR3 is built from 13 residues. The ends lost 4 bases at V and 5 bases at J; junction bases unmatched: 1.

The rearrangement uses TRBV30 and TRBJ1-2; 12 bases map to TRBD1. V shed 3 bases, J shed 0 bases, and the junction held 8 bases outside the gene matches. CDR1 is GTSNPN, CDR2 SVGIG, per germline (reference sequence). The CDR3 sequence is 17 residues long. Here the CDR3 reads CAWSGGQGARANYGYTF. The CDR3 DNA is TGTGCCTGGAGCGGGGGACAGGGGGCGCGAGCTAACTATGGCTACACCTTC.

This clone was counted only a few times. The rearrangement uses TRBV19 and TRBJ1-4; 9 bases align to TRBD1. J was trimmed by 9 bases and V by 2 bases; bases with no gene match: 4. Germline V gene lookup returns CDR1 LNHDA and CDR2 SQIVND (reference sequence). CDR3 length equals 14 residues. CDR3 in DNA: TGTGCCAGTAGTATATCGACAGGGGGGAAAAAACTGTTTTTT. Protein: CASSISTGGKKLFF. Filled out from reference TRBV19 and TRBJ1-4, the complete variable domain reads DGGITQSPKYLFRKEGQNVTLSCEQNLNHDAMYWYRQDPGQGLRLIYYSQIVNDFQKGDIAEGYSVSREKKESFPLTVTSAQKNPTAFYLCASSISTGGKKLFFGSGTQLSVL.

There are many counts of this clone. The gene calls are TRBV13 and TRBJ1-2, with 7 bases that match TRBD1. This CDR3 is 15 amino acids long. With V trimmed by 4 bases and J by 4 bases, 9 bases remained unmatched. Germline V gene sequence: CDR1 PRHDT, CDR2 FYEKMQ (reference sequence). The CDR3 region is CASSSSRQGSYGYTF. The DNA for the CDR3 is TGTGCCAGCAGCTCAAGCCGACAGGGCTCCTATGGCTACACCTTC.

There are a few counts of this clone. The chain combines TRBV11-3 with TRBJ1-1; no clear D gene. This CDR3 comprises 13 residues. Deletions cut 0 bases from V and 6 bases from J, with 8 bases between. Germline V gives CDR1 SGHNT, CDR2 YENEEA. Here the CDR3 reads CASSLDAGSEAFF. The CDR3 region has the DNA TGTGCCAGCAGCTTAGACGCGGGGTCTGAAGCTTTCTTT.

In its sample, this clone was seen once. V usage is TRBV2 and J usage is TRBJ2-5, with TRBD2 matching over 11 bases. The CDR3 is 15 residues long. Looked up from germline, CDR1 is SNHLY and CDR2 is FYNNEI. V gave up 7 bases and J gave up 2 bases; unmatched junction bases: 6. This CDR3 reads CASKTTSGGQETQYF. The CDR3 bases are TGTGCCAGCAAAACTACTAGCGGGGGACAAGAGACCCAGTACTTC.

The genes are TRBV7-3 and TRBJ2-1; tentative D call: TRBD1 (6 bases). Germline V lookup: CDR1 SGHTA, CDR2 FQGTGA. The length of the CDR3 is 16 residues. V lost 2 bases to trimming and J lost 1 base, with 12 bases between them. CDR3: CASSLWGRGSYNEQFF. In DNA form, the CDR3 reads TGTGCCAGCAGCTTATGGGGGCGCGGGTCCTACAATGAGCAGTTCTTC.

DNA of the CDR3: TGTGCCAGCAGCTTAGCAGCGGGGATTGGCGAGACCCAGTACTTC. Amino acid sequence: CASSLAAGIGETQYF. The chain links TRBV7-9 to TRBJ2-5, with 7 bases that match TRBD2. This CDR3 has 15 amino acids. Germline lookup yields CDR1 SEHNR and CDR2 FQNEAQ (reference sequence). V was clipped by 0 bases and J by 5 bases; unmatched bases: 6. The whole variable domain, filled in from reference TRBV7-9 and TRBJ2-5, reads DTGVSQNPRHKITKRGQNVTFRCDPISEHNRLYWYRQTLGQGPEFLTYFQNEAQLEKSRLLSDRFSAERPKGSFSTLEIQRTEQGDSAMYLCASSLAAGIGETQYFGPGTRLLVL.

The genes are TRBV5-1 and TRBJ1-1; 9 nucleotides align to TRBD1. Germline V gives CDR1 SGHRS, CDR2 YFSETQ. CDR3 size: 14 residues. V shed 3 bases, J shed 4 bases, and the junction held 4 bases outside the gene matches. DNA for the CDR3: TGCGCCAGCAGCTCGACAGGGGGTGGCACTGAAGCTTTCTTT. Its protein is CASSSTGGGTEAFF.

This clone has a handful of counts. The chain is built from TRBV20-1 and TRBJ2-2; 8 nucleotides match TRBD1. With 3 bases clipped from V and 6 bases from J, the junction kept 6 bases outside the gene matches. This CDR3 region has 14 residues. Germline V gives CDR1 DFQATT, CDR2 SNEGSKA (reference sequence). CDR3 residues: CSASSGGEAGELFF. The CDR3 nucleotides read TGCAGTGCTAGTTCAGGGGGCGAGGCCGGGGAGCTGTTTTTT.

The CDR3 protein is CASSQEPHRGNTEAFF. The DNA of the CDR3 is TGTGCCAGCAGCCAAGAGCCCCATCGGGGTAACACTGAAGCTTTCTTT. This chain connects TRBV4-2 to TRBJ1-1; D not resolved. Per germline, CDR1 LGHNA and CDR2 YNFKEQ. There are 16 residues in the CDR3. Between the trimmed V and J ends, which lost 0 bases and 2 bases, there was a span of 13 bases.

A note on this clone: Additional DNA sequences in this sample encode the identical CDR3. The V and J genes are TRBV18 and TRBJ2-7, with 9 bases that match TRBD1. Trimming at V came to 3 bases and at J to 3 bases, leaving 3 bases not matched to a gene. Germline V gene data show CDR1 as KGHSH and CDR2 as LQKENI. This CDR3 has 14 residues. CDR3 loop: CASSPPGQGYEQYF. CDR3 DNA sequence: TGTGCCAGCTCACCGCCGGGACAGGGCTACGAGCAGTACTTC.

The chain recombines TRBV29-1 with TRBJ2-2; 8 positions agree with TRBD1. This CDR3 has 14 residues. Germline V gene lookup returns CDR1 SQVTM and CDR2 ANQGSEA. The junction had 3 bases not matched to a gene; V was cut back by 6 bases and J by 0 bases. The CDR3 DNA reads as TGCAGCGTACAGGGGGATACGAACACCGGGGAGCTGTTTTTT. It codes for CSVQGDTNTGELFF.

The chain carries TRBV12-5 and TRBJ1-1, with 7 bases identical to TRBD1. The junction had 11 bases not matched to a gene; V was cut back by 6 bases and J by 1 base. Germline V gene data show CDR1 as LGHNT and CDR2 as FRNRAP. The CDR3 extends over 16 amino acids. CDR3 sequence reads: CASGQGEKRQNTEAFF. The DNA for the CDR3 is TGTGCTAGTGGCCAGGGGGAAAAACGGCAGAACACTGAAGCTTTCTTT.

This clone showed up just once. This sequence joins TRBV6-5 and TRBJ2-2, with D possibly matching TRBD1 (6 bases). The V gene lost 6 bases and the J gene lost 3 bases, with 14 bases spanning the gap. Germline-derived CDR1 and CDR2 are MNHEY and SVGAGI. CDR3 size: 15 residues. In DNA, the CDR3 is TGTGCCAGCAGGGACAGTGCCAGGGACACCGGGGAGCTGTTTTTT. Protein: CASRDSARDTGELFF.

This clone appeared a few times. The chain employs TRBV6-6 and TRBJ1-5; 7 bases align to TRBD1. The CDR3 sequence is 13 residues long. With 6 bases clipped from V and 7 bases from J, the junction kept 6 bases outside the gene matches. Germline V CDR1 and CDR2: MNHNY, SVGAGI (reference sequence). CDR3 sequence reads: CASSPGTAQPQHF. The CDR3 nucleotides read TGTGCCAGCAGCCCGGGGACAGCGCAGCCCCAGCATTTT.

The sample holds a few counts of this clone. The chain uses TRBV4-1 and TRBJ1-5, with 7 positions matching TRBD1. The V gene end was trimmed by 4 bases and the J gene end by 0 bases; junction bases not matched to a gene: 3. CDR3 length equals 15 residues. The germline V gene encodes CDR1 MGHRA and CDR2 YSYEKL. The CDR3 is CASSPGGLSNQPQHF. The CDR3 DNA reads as TGCGCCAGCAGCCCAGGGGGTCTTAGCAATCAGCCCCAGCATTTT.

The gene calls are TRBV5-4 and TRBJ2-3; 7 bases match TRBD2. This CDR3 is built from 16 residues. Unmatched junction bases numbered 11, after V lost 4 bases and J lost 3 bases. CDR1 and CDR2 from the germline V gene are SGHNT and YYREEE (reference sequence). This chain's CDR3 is CASSPGNAGVTDTQYF. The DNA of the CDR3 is TGTGCCAGCAGCCCCGGGAATGCGGGGGTAACAGATACGCAGTATTTT.

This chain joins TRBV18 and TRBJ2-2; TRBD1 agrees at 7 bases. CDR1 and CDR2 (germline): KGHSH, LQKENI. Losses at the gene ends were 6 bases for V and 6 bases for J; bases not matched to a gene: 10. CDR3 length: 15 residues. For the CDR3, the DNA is TGTGCCAGCTCTGCCACAGGGGTTTTATCCGGGGAGCTGTTTTTT. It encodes CASSATGVLSGELFF. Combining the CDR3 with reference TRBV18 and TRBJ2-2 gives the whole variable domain NAGVMQNPRHLVRRRGQEARLRCSPMKGHSHVYWYRQLPEEGLKFMVYLQKENIIDESGMPKERFSAEFPKEGPSILRIQQVVRGDSAAYFCASSATGVLSGELFFGEGSRLTVL.

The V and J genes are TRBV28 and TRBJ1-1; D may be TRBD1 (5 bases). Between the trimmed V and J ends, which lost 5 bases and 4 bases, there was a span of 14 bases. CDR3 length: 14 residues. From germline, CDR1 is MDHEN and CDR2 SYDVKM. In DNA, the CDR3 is TGTGCCAGCAGTAAAGGGGTGCCCCCCACTGAAGCTTTCTTT. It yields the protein CASSKGVPPTEAFF.

CDR3 sequence: CASSQQGDQTSALDTQYF. The CDR3, as DNA: TGTGCCAGCAGCCAACAAGGGGACCAGACTAGCGCCCTCGATACGCAGTATTTT. V gene TRBV4-2 combines with J gene TRBJ2-3; 8 positions agree with TRBD2. The CDR3 has 18 amino acids. In germline, CDR1 is LGHNA, CDR2 YNFKEQ. V lost 2 bases, J lost 6 bases, and 16 bases stayed unmatched.

Here the CDR3 DNA reads TGTGCCAGTAGTATGTCCCGGAGGACAGGGCTAAACAATGAGCAGTTCTTC. This gives the protein CASSMSRRTGLNNEQFF. The chain recombines TRBV19 with TRBJ2-1; 8 nucleotides match TRBD1. The ends lost 3 bases at V and 5 bases at J; junction bases unmatched: 12. CDR1 and CDR2 (germline): LNHDA, SQIVND (reference sequence). The CDR3 runs 17 residues.

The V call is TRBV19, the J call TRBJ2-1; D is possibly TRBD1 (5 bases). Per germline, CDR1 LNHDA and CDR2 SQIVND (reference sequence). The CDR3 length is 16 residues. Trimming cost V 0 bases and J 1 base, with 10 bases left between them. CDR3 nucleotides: TGTGCCAGTAGTATAGATCCTGGGGCTTCCTACAATGAGCAGTTCTTC. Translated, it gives CASSIDPGASYNEQFF.

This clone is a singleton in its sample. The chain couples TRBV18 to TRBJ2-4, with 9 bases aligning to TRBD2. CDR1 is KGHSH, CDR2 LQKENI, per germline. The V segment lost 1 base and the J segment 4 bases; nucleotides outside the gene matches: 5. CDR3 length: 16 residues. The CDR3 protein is CASSPQGGGGKNIQYF. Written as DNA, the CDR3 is TGTGCCAGCTCACCACAAGGCGGGGGGGGTAAAAACATTCAGTACTTC.

CDR3 sequence (DNA): TGTGCCAGCAGTGAATGGTTGAGGGCAGAAGCTTTCTTT. It codes for CASSEWLRAEAFF. The chain carries TRBV2 and TRBJ1-1; D not certain. Germline V gene sequence: CDR1 SNHLY, CDR2 FYNNEI. Trimming stripped 2 bases from V and 8 bases from J, with 12 bases between. This CDR3 comprises 13 residues.

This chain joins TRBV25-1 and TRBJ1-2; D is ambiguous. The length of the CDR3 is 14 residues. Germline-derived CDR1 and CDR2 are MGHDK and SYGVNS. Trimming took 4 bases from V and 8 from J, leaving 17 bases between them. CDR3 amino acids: CASSGFEGVEGYTF. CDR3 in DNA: TGTGCCAGCAGTGGCTTTGAGGGTGTGGAGGGCTACACCTTC.

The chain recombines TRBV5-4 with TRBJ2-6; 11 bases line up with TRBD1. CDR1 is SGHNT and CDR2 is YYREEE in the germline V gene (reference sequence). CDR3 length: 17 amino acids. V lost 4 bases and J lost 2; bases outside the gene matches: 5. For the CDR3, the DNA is TGTGCCAGCAGCGTTGGACAGGGGGCGGCTGGGGCCAACGTCCTGACTTTC. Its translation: CASSVGQGAAGANVLTF.

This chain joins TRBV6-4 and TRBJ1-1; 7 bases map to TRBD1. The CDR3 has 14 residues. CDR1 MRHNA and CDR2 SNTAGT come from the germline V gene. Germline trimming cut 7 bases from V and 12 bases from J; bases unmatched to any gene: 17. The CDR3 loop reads CASTEGINRGPPFF. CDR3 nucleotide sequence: TGTGCCAGCACCGAAGGGATAAACAGGGGACCCCCTTTCTTT.

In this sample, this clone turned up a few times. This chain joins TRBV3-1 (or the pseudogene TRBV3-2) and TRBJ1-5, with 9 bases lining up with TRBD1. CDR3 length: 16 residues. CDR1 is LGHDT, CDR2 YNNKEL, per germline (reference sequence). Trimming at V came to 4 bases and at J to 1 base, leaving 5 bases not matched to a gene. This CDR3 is CASSLGTGRSNQPQHF. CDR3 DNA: TGTGCCAGCAGCCTCGGGACAGGGAGGAGCAATCAGCCCCAGCATTTT.